Each of the 18 T cell receptor beta chains below was sequenced from the same sample in a study of blood T cell repertoires in COVID-19. Assay used: immunoSEQ multiplex PCR; TCRdb lists only in-frame clones, some missing. The sample comprises about 330,000 clones, about 87% of which are singletons, and under 5.5% rests with the top ten. The sequencing input was PBMCs or T cells enriched from blood (not recorded which). These receptors were obtained from a woman aged 30 to 39 who had recovered from COVID-19.

For this clone: Other DNA sequences within the sample encode an identical CDR3. The CDR3 DNA sequence: TGTGCCAGCAGTAGGACAGGGGGCTACACTGAAGCTTTCTTT. It encodes CASSRTGGYTEAFF. The rearrangement uses TRBV7-9 and TRBJ1-1; 11 bases match TRBD1. The ends lost 6 bases at V and 3 bases at J; junction bases unmatched: 3. The CDR3 has 14 amino acids. The germline V gene encodes CDR1 SEHNR and CDR2 FQNEAQ (reference sequence).

The rearrangement joins TRBV4-2 to TRBJ2-7; 10 bases fit TRBD2. The V gene's germline CDR1 is LGHNA and CDR2 YNFKEQ. V trimming: 0 bases; J trimming: 6 bases; junction bases outside the gene matches: 11. The CDR3 is made up of 17 amino acids. CDR3: CASSQDGGAGTSAEQYF. For the CDR3, the DNA is TGTGCCAGCAGCCAAGATGGGGGCGCCGGGACTAGCGCCGAGCAGTACTTC.

The gene calls are TRBV5-6 and TRBJ2-4; D is possibly TRBD1 (6 bases). Trimming cost V 1 base and J 2 bases, with 22 bases left between them. In germline, CDR1 is SGHDT, CDR2 YYEEEE. This CDR3 has 19 residues. CDR3 region: CASSLIAGATWKPKNIQYF. The CDR3 DNA reads TGTGCCAGCAGCTTGATCGCAGGGGCCACATGGAAGCCCAAAAACATTCAGTACTTC.

This chain connects TRBV7-6 to TRBJ2-2, with D maybe TRBD1 (5 bases). The CDR3 spans 16 residues. V was trimmed by 6 bases and J by 0 bases, leaving 14 bases between them. Germline lookup yields CDR1 SGHVS and CDR2 FNYEAQ. CDR3 coding DNA: TGTGCCAGCAGAGGGGTGGAGACGCCGAACACCGGGGAGCTGTTTTTT. This translates into CASRGVETPNTGELFF.

V is TRBV4-2 and J is TRBJ1-1; the D is unclear. The CDR3 covers 17 residues. Germline V gene lookup returns CDR1 LGHNA and CDR2 YNFKEQ. V was cut by 0 bases and J by 5 bases, with 19 bases left in between. CDR3 nucleotides: TGTGCCAGCAGCCAAGATAGCGCCGCTCGGGGTGGGACTGAAGCTTTCTTT. This codes for CASSQDSAARGGTEAFF.

This clone has a handful of counts. The rearrangement links TRBV28 to TRBJ1-2, with 8 positions matching TRBD1. CDR1 and CDR2 (germline): MDHEN, SYDVKM. The CDR3 covers 17 residues. With 3 bases clipped from V and 6 bases from J, the junction kept 15 bases outside the gene matches. CDR3: CASSLYSGRGLIDGYTF. CDR3 nucleotides: TGTGCCAGCAGTTTGTATAGTGGCAGGGGGCTCATCGATGGCTACACCTTC.

The V gene is TRBV7-2, the J gene TRBJ2-2, with D tentatively TRBD2 (5 bases). This CDR3 has 15 residues. The ends were cut back, 2 bases at V and 4 bases at J, with 11 bases in the middle. The V gene's germline CDR1 is SGHTA and CDR2 FQGNSA. The CDR3 DNA reads TGTGCCAGCAGCTTACGGCTAGCCGTCACCGGGGAGCTGTTTTTT. As protein: CASSLRLAVTGELFF.

The count of this clone is one. The chain's CDR3 is CASSLYGSSYNEQFF. The CDR3 region has the DNA TGTGCCAGCAGTTTATACGGGAGCTCCTACAATGAGCAGTTCTTC. The rearrangement links TRBV28 to TRBJ2-1, with a weak D call TRBD2 (6 bases). V was trimmed by 1 base and J by 0 bases, leaving 7 bases between them. The length of the CDR3 is 15 residues. Per the germline V gene, CDR1 is MDHEN and CDR2 is SYDVKM.

The chain couples TRBV4-3 to TRBJ1-2, with 8 bases identical to TRBD1. The CDR3 extends over 14 amino acids. Per germline, CDR1 LGHNA and CDR2 YSLEER. Trimming cost V 1 base and J 2 bases; bases outside gene matches: 0. CDR3: CASSQGTGNYGYTF. CDR3 coding DNA: TGCGCCAGCAGCCAAGGGACAGGGAACTATGGCTACACCTTC.

The chain is built from TRBV10-2 and TRBJ2-2, with 7 bases lining up with TRBD1. CDR3 length equals 16 residues. Trimming at V came to 2 bases and at J to 2 bases, leaving 5 bases not matched to a gene. Germline CDR1 reads WSHSY; CDR2 reads SAAADI. CDR3 bases: TGCGCCAGCAGTGAGAAGGGGGCGCATAACACCGGGGAGCTGTTTTTT. It encodes CASSEKGAHNTGELFF.

The V and J genes are TRBV4-1 and TRBJ1-1, with a weak D call TRBD1 (5 bases). Germline V lookup: CDR1 MGHRA, CDR2 YSYEKL. This CDR3 comprises 16 residues. V was trimmed by 0 bases and J by 3 bases, leaving 14 bases between them. The CDR3 bases are TGCGCCAGCAGCCAAGATCTAAGAAGGGGCTACACTGAAGCTTTCTTT. Amino acid sequence: CASSQDLRRGYTEAFF.

The CDR3: CASSLAAHEQYF. Here the CDR3 DNA reads TGTGCCAGCAGTTTGGCGGCCCACGAGCAGTACTTC. The chain links TRBV28 to TRBJ2-7; D ambiguous. The V and J ends lost 3 bases and 5 bases respectively, with 8 bases between them. CDR3 length equals 12 residues. From germline, CDR1 is MDHEN and CDR2 SYDVKM.

The gene calls are TRBV9 and TRBJ1-3, with D uncertain. The germline V gene has CDR1 SGDLS and CDR2 YYNGEE. V shed 5 bases and J shed 3 bases, with 12 bases lying between them. The CDR3 extends over 14 amino acids. In nucleotides, the CDR3 is TGTGCCAGCAGGTCCTCCGCGGTTGGAAACACCATATATTTT. This codes for CASRSSAVGNTIYF.

The CDR3 DNA reads as TGTGCCAGCTCCCTAAACGCGGGTTTGGACTATGGCTACACCTTC. Protein product: CASSLNAGLDYGYTF. This chain connects TRBV9 to TRBJ1-2, with D hard to call. Trimming took 7 bases from V and 3 from J, leaving 19 bases between them. Germline V lookup: CDR1 SGDLS, CDR2 YYNGEE. The CDR3 covers 15 residues.

The chain is built from TRBV5-1 and TRBJ2-3; TRBD1 matches 8 bases. CDR3 length: 16 residues. Looked up from germline, CDR1 is SGHRS and CDR2 is YFSETQ. V lost 4 bases, J lost 0 bases, and 7 bases stayed unmatched. CDR3: CASSRTGTPSTDTQYF. The CDR3 DNA sequence: TGCGCCAGCAGCCGGACAGGGACCCCTAGCACAGATACGCAGTATTTT.

This chain joins TRBV5-1 and TRBJ1-1; D may be TRBD1 (5 bases). The CDR3 has 14 residues. V lost 4 bases and J 0 bases, leaving 10 bases between the germline ends. CDR1 and CDR2 (germline): SGHRS, YFSETQ. The CDR3 bases are TGCGCCAGCAGCCCGACAGACATGAACACTGAAGCTTTCTTT. Protein sequence: CASSPTDMNTEAFF.

The CDR3 here is CASGRGNTEAFF. The CDR3 nucleotides are TGTGCCAGCGGCCGGGGGAACACTGAAGCTTTCTTT. This rearrangement joins TRBV6-5 to TRBJ1-1; D not certain. The CDR3 extends over 12 amino acids. Trimming removed 8 bases at V and 1 base at J, with 8 bases between. The germline gives CDR1 MNHEY, CDR2 SVGAGI.

The gene calls are TRBV19 and TRBJ1-2; unclear D gene. The germline CDR1 and CDR2 sequences are LNHDA and SQIVND (reference sequence). Between the trimmed V and J ends, which lost 8 bases and 1 base, there was a span of 17 bases. This CDR3 region has 15 residues. The CDR3 DNA reads TGTGCCAGTGGAGGACGGAATAACCTTAACTATGGCTACACCTTC. Translation: CASGGRNNLNYGYTF.